This T cell receptor beta chain was recovered during a study of cytomegalovirus exposure and HLA in healthy donors. PCR used 60 Vbeta primers and 13 Jbeta primers. Using immunoSEQ multiplex PCR, the repertoire was profiled, and TCRdb retains in-frame clones only, with some absent. This repertoire shows some 130,000 clones, around 82% found once; its top ten account for about 11%. This receptor was taken from a male donor in good health and CMV-seropositive. Sequencing was done on a sample of PBMCs.

CDR3 nucleotides: TGTGCCTGGAGCGGCGGACCAAGGACTAGCGGCTACACAGATACGCAGTATTTT. It is translated as CAWSGGPRTSGYTDTQYF. This chain joins TRBV30 and TRBJ2-3; TRBD2 aligns across 10 bases. The trim removed 3 bases at V and 2 bases at J, leaving 14 bases unmatched. The CDR3 covers 18 residues. Germline V lookup: CDR1 GTSNPN, CDR2 SVGIG (reference sequence). Full variable domain (missing parts from reference TRBV30 and TRBJ2-3): SQTIHQWPATLVQPVGSPLSLECTVEGTSNPNLYWYRQAAGRGLQLLFYSVGIGQISSEVPQNLSASRPQDRQFILSSKKLLLSDSGFYLCAWSGGPRTSGYTDTQYFGPGTRLTVL.